The clone carrying this TCR beta chain was counted only a few times. The genes are named according to mouse. Cells from pooled cutaneous lymph nodes were sorted by CD4, CD8alpha, NKG2D, NKG2ACE and other markers. This sample was taken from a study of CD8+ T cells in alopecia areata. cDNA reverse transcribed from extracted RNA served as the sequencing template. Profiled with immunoSEQ multiplex PCR; TCRdb holds only in-frame clones, not every one. Listed for the sample are 200,000 to 300,000 clones, none seen a single time. Specimen: CD4+ T cells sorted from a lymph node. The clonotype originates from a C3H/HeJ mouse with alopecia areata. Mouse strain MHC haplotype: H2-k.

The CDR3 DNA, read in part, is TGTGCCAGCAGTGTCCGCCTCGGGACTGGTTATGCT. Translation gives CASSVRLGTGYA. The full CDR3 sequence reads CASSVRLGTGYAEQFF. V and J are TRBV13-1 and TRBJ2-1, with 8 bases aligning to TRBD2. The read stops 4 residues short of the end of the CDR3; the missing end is completed from the germline J gene. CDR3 length: 16 amino acids. Per germline, CDR1 NSHNY and CDR2 SYGAGN. The V and J ends lost 3 bases and 4 bases, in that order; junction bases with no gene match: 9.